Listed below are T cell receptor beta chains from one sample, sequenced in a study of human T cells and chemical hapten exposure. TCRdb reprocessed the RACE reads via MiXCR and lists one record per CDR3 protein. The repertoire holds more than 75,000 distinct CDR3 sequences, with about 9.3% as singletons. Sequences were derived from whole blood, sampled in connection with sensitization to the hapten diphenylcyclopropenone (DPC). All receptors derive from a woman aged 40 to 55 with alopecia areata. Some clones in this sample may be carry-over from other donors' samples. Both conserved end residues are part of each CDR3.

V	J	CDR3
TRBV20-1	TRBJ2-5	CSARGPLQSGRETQYF
TRBV7-3	TRBJ2-3	CASSGGDTQYF
TRBV18	TRBJ2-5	CASSPRRPPRETQYF
TRBV27	TRBJ1-1	CASSLSTGSTEAFF
TRBV7-9	TRBJ1-3	CASSLGDPGQSGNTIYF
TRBV29-1	TRBJ2-7	CSVEVSSYEQYF
TRBV7-2	TRBJ2-5	CASSLVAGGAETQYF
TRBV7-8	TRBJ2-7	CASSWEGDPYEQYF
TRBV3-1	TRBJ2-7	CASSHQQGFYEQYF
TRBV6-5	TRBJ2-5	CASSYGDVVLQETQYF
TRBV28	TRBJ2-5	CASSFNGRQAQYF
TRBV6-5	TRBJ1-5	CASSGGRSNQPQHF
TRBV12-3/TRBV12-4	TRBJ1-1	CASNLGTAQNTEAFF
TRBV27	TRBJ2-3	CASSRVGPTDTQYF
TRBV20-1	TRBJ2-3	CSAGAGAEIDTQYF
TRBV7-9	TRBJ2-3	CASSPGDGGRAPTDTQYF
TRBV28	TRBJ2-7	CASSLKGIAYEQYF
TRBV3-1	TRBJ2-5	CASSQRAGKETQYF
TRBV4-3	TRBJ2-5	CASSQDLGPETQYF
TRBV28	TRBJ1-2	CAITTQPHGYTF
TRBV5-8	TRBJ1-2	CASSPLFSGDFNYGYTF
TRBV11-2	TRBJ2-5	CASAGDGVETQYF
TRBV29-1	TRBJ2-2	CSGGQGNGELFF
TRBV29-1	TRBJ2-3	CSVEDPDRATDTQYF
TRBV6-5	TRBJ2-7	CASSYSWRDTYEQYF
TRBV7-2	TRBJ2-5	CASSFRLAGGMAQETQYF
TRBV29-1	TRBJ2-5	CSVGYGGGDTQYF
TRBV5-6	TRBJ2-3	CASSFLAGGTDTQYF
TRBV3-1	TRBJ1-5	CASSQNTRQPQHF
TRBV3-1	TRBJ2-5	CASSQEGLAGGGETQYF
TRBV18	TRBJ1-1	CASSPPNRANTEAFF
TRBV20-1	TRBJ1-2	CSARDLEQGWDGYTF
TRBV4-3	TRBJ2-3	CASSQARSSSTDTQYF
TRBV5-6	TRBJ1-5	CASSKQGQPQHF
TRBV3-1	TRBJ1-2	CASSRHRGIDGYTF
TRBV7-2	TRBJ2-6	CASSPWGSGANVLTF
TRBV11-3	TRBJ2-1	CASSSERAYNGQFF
TRBV28	TRBJ2-1	CASSFSDRQSGSYNEQFF
TRBV4-1	TRBJ2-6	CASSQVESGANVLTF
TRBV9	TRBJ2-1	CASSVVGVSYNEQFF
TRBV5-1	TRBJ2-5	CASSLADGRAVETQYF
TRBV2	TRBJ1-1	CASSAGQGNTEAFF
TRBV4-1	TRBJ2-3	CASSPARGDTQYF
TRBV14	TRBJ2-5	CASSQGWSETQYF
TRBV12-3/TRBV12-4	TRBJ2-2	CASSLSGRATGELFF